Below are 27 T cell receptor beta chains sequenced from a single sample in a study of blood T cell repertoires in COVID-19. Generated by immunoSEQ multiplex PCR, the TCRdb table keeps only in-frame clones and is missing some. The table records 250,000 or so clones, under 85% of them present only once. The sequencing sample was made of peripheral blood. The receptors stem from a young man who had recovered from COVID-19.

This clone was seen only a few times. J is TRBJ1-5 and V is TRBV30; TRBD1 matches at 7 bases. The CDR3 covers 13 residues. V was clipped by 4 bases and J by 4 bases; unmatched bases: 4. The germline V gene has CDR1 GTSNPN and CDR2 SVGIG (reference sequence). The CDR3 region is CAWNVRGNQPQHF. CDR3 nucleotide sequence: TGTGCCTGGAACGTCAGGGGGAATCAGCCCCAGCATTTT.

This CDR3 is CASSPTGTGWDEQFF. The CDR3 DNA sequence: TGCGCCAGCAGTCCAACCGGGACAGGGTGGGATGAGCAGTTCTTC. This chain links TRBV4-1 with TRBJ2-1; 9 positions agree with TRBD1. Germline V CDR1 and CDR2: MGHRA, YSYEKL. The CDR3 has 15 residues. Germline trimming cut 6 bases from V and 8 bases from J; bases unmatched to any gene: 11.

This clone was recorded once. J is TRBJ2-7 and V is TRBV3-1 (or the pseudogene TRBV3-2); 9 bases match TRBD1. V lost 4 bases, J lost 3 bases, and 1 base stayed unmatched. CDR1 and CDR2 from the germline V gene are LGHDT and YNNKEL (reference sequence). The CDR3 contains 13 residues. The CDR3 here is CASSRDRDYEQYF. The CDR3 coding sequence is TGTGCCAGCAGCCGGGACAGGGACTACGAGCAGTACTTC.

This clone has only one observation. J is TRBJ2-1 and V is TRBV7-8; D may be TRBD2 (6 bases). Germline CDR1 is SGHVS and CDR2 is FQNEAQ. V was trimmed by 4 bases and J by 10 bases, leaving 23 bases between them. This CDR3 is 16 amino acids long. The CDR3 DNA reads TGTGCCAGCAGCTACTCCGGGACTTCAGGCGGGCAGGAGCAGTTCTTC. This codes for CASSYSGTSGGQEQFF.

The CDR3 sequence is CASSLDGLGASGANVLTF. CDR3 sequence (DNA): TGTGCCAGCAGCTTGGATGGTCTTGGAGCCTCTGGGGCCAACGTCCTGACTTTC. The chain recombines TRBV5-5 with TRBJ2-6, with D uncertain. The V gene lost 0 bases and the J gene lost 0 bases, with 13 bases spanning the gap. This CDR3 is 18 amino acids long. Germline V CDR1 and CDR2: SGHKS, YYEKEE (reference sequence). Combining the CDR3 with reference TRBV5-5 and TRBJ2-6 gives the whole variable domain DAGVTQSPTHLIKTRGQQVTLRCSPISGHKSVSWYQQVLGQGPQFIFQYYEKEERGRGNFPDRFSARQFPNYSSELNVNALLLGDSALYLCASSLDGLGASGANVLTFGAGSRLTVL.

J is TRBJ2-3 and V is TRBV19; TRBD2 is a possible D gene (6 bases). Deletions cut 4 bases from V and 0 bases from J, with 11 bases between. The CDR3 is 15 residues long. CDR1 and CDR2 (germline): LNHDA, SQIVND (reference sequence). The CDR3 reads CASSTGVASTDTQYF. The CDR3 DNA is TGTGCCAGTAGTACGGGGGTAGCTAGCACAGATACGCAGTATTTT.

V usage is TRBV5-1 and J usage is TRBJ2-1, with 12 positions matching TRBD2. The CDR3 extends over 16 amino acids. V lost 2 bases and J lost 9; bases outside the gene matches: 9. Germline CDR1 is SGHRS and CDR2 is YFSETQ. The CDR3: CASSFRRLAGEGEQFF. The CDR3 DNA is TGCGCCAGCAGCTTCCGTCGACTAGCGGGGGAAGGTGAGCAGTTCTTC.

The rearrangement joins TRBV27 to TRBJ1-2; tentative D call: TRBD1 (5 bases). This CDR3 has 13 amino acids. With 6 bases removed from V and 4 bases from J, the gap between germline ends came to 12 bases. CDR1 and CDR2 from the germline V gene are MNHEY and SMNVEV (reference sequence). For the CDR3, the DNA is TGTGCCAGCAGCATAAGGGGAGGCTATGGCTACACCTTC. This sequence encodes CASSIRGGYGYTF.

This clone occurred once. V and J are TRBV28 and TRBJ1-2; D is uncertain. Looked up from germline, CDR1 is MDHEN and CDR2 is SYDVKM. The CDR3 is made up of 14 amino acids. V was pared by 7 bases and J by 4 bases, with 16 bases between. CDR3: CASNGQDGSYGYTF. The CDR3 DNA sequence: TGTGCCAGCAACGGCCAGGACGGGAGCTATGGCTACACCTTC.

This chain joins TRBV4-1 and TRBJ1-5, with unresolved D. Germline lookup yields CDR1 MGHRA and CDR2 YSYEKL. Trimming pared 4 bases from V and 1 base from J, leaving 11 bases between. The CDR3 sequence is 15 residues long. This CDR3 is CASSLGLWSNQPQHF. CDR3 DNA sequence: TGCGCCAGCAGCCTAGGACTTTGGAGCAATCAGCCCCAGCATTTT.

V gene TRBV28 combines with J gene TRBJ1-2; D is undetermined. The V gene's germline CDR1 is MDHEN and CDR2 SYDVKM. V lost 3 bases and J lost 2, with 13 bases in between. This CDR3 has 15 residues. The CDR3 coding sequence is TGTGCCAGCAGTTTCCCAGGATCACAGAACTATGGCTACACCTTC. Its protein product is CASSFPGSQNYGYTF.

The chain links TRBV2 to TRBJ1-2, with a tentative D call TRBD1 (5 bases). The ends were cut back, 8 bases at V and 8 bases at J, with 21 bases in the middle. This CDR3 has 14 residues. Germline V gene sequence: CDR1 SNHLY, CDR2 FYNNEI. The CDR3 region is CASAGAPASIGYTF. CDR3 coding DNA: TGTGCCAGCGCTGGGGCTCCGGCTTCAATCGGCTACACCTTC. Complete variable domain (other parts from reference TRBV2 and TRBJ1-2): EPEVTQTPSHQVTQMGQEVILRCVPISNHLYFYWYRQILGQKVEFLVSFYNNEISEKSEIFDDQFSVERPDGSNFTLKIRSTKLEDSAMYFCASAGAPASIGYTFGSGTRLTVV.

This clone has only one observation. The rearrangement uses TRBV6-4 and TRBJ1-2, with D tentatively TRBD1 (5 bases). The V gene lost 0 bases and the J gene lost 2 bases, with 13 bases spanning the gap. CDR1 and CDR2 from the germline V gene are MRHNA and SNTAGT. The CDR3 covers 16 residues. The CDR3 sequence is CASSDSPGQENYGYTF. The CDR3 region has the DNA TGTGCCAGCAGTGACTCCCCAGGGCAGGAGAACTATGGCTACACCTTC.

The gene calls are TRBV5-4 and TRBJ2-2, with 7 bases lining up with TRBD1. The germline CDR1 and CDR2 sequences are SGHNT and YYREEE (reference sequence). V lost 1 base and J lost 6; bases outside the gene matches: 0. CDR3 length: 13 residues. CDR3 residues: CASSLTGAGELFF. The DNA for the CDR3 is TGTGCCAGCAGCTTGACAGGGGCCGGGGAGCTGTTTTTT.

This chain joins TRBV6-4 and TRBJ2-1; D is possibly TRBD2 (6 bases). V gave up 1 base and J gave up 8 bases, with 9 bases separating them. This CDR3 has 13 amino acids. Germline values: CDR1 MRHNA, CDR2 SNTAGT. The DNA of the CDR3 is TGTGCCAGCAGTGACTTTGGCGGGGATGAGCAGTTCTTC. Protein product: CASSDFGGDEQFF.

The V gene is TRBV19, the J gene TRBJ2-5; no definite D call. The V end lost 1 base, the J end lost 6 bases, and 15 bases lay between the germline ends. The germline V gene encodes CDR1 LNHDA and CDR2 SQIVND (reference sequence). The CDR3 covers 15 residues. The CDR3 DNA follows: TGTGCCAGTAGTATAGGTCCCGGGTCCCAGCAGACCCAGTACTTC. Protein: CASSIGPGSQQTQYF.

The chain couples TRBV2 to TRBJ1-1; TRBD1 might be the D (5 bases). The germline CDR1 and CDR2 sequences are SNHLY and FYNNEI. The V gene lost 7 bases and the J gene lost 3 bases, with 12 bases spanning the gap. This CDR3 is built from 13 residues. CDR3 in DNA: TGTGCCAGCACCGGGGCGGGGGACACTGAAGCTTTCTTT. Amino acids: CASTGAGDTEAFF.

The chain is built from TRBV3-1 (or the pseudogene TRBV3-2) and TRBJ2-2; TRBD2 might be the D (7 bases). Germline V gene sequence: CDR1 LGHDT, CDR2 YNNKEL (reference sequence). This CDR3 is built from 16 residues. The V end lost 6 bases, the J end lost 7 bases, and 21 bases lay between the germline ends. The CDR3 is CASRPSGGRLGGELFF. The CDR3 DNA reads as TGTGCCAGCAGACCTTCCGGGGGGCGATTGGGCGGGGAGCTGTTTTTT.

The rearrangement links TRBV11-2 to TRBJ2-5; the D gene is possibly TRBD1 (6 bases). The germline V gene encodes CDR1 SGHAT and CDR2 FQNNGV. CDR3 length: 15 residues. Trimming removed 5 bases from V and 5 bases from J, with 18 bases in between. This CDR3 is CASSVRLKRGETQYF. The DNA for the CDR3 is TGTGCCAGCAGCGTCAGACTCAAAAGGGGGGAGACCCAGTACTTC.

In its sample, this clone was seen many times. The chain is built from TRBV9 and TRBJ1-6; 9 bases match TRBD1. The germline V gene encodes CDR1 SGDLS and CDR2 YYNGEE. The CDR3 length is 15 residues. Unmatched junction bases numbered 1, after V lost 0 bases and J lost 6 bases. The CDR3 region is CASSVGTGANSPLHF. The CDR3 nucleotides are TGTGCCAGCAGCGTAGGGACAGGGGCTAATTCACCCCTCCACTTT.

The V gene is TRBV9, the J gene TRBJ1-3; 7 nucleotides agree with TRBD1. CDR3 size: 16 residues. The junction had 5 bases not matched to a gene; V was cut back by 0 bases and J by 2 bases. Germline loops: CDR1 SGDLS, CDR2 YYNGEE. CDR3 bases: TGTGCCAGCAGCGTAGCCCCACAGGGGACTGGAAACACCATATATTTT. Protein sequence: CASSVAPQGTGNTIYF.

The chain links TRBV4-2 to TRBJ2-2; D gene ambiguous. This CDR3 spans 14 amino acids. The germline gives CDR1 LGHNA, CDR2 YNFKEQ. The V and J ends lost 2 bases and 8 bases respectively, with 12 bases between them. This CDR3 is CASSQRLDFGELFF. CDR3 bases: TGTGCCAGCAGCCAACGCCTTGACTTTGGGGAGCTGTTTTTT.

This clone came up once. This rearrangement joins TRBV9 to TRBJ2-3, with D tentatively TRBD1 (6 bases). Trimming removed 4 bases from V and 1 base from J, with 7 bases in between. CDR1 is SGDLS and CDR2 is YYNGEE in the germline V gene. The CDR3 runs to 13 residues. The DNA of the CDR3 is TGTGCCAGCAGCCGGACAGGCACAGATACGCAGTATTTT. Protein product: CASSRTGTDTQYF.

With regard to this clone: One junction end does not reproduce the germline sequence, and a read error may be involved. The J gene is TRBJ1-1, the V gene TRBV11-2; 8 bases map to TRBD1. Germline assignment: CDR1 SGHAT and CDR2 FQNNGV. This CDR3 is built from 12 residues. CDR3 in amino acids: CASSLQGAEAFF. The CDR3 nucleotides read TGTGCCAGCAGCTTGCAGGGGGCTGAGGCTTTCTTT.

This clone was found a few times. The genes are TRBV28 and TRBJ2-1, with TRBD1 identical over 8 bases. The ends lost 6 bases at V and 0 bases at J; junction bases unmatched: 4. The CDR3 runs to 15 residues. Per the germline V gene, CDR1 is MDHEN and CDR2 is SYDVKM. The CDR3: CASRTTGGSYNEQFF. The CDR3 DNA follows: TGTGCCAGCAGGACCACAGGGGGCTCCTACAATGAGCAGTTCTTC.

CDR3 loop: CRMTDGETQYF. The CDR3 DNA sequence: TGCAGGATGACTGACGGGGAGACCCAGTACTTC. The chain is built from TRBV20-1 and TRBJ2-5; D is uncertain. The length of the CDR3 is 11 residues. Germline CDR1 reads DFQATT; CDR2 reads SNEGSKA (reference sequence).

The genes are TRBV9 and TRBJ1-1; TRBD1 is a possible D gene (6 bases). CDR1 and CDR2 (germline): SGDLS, YYNGEE. This CDR3 is 12 amino acids long. Trimming removed 4 bases at V and 5 bases at J, with 9 bases between. The CDR3: CASSTQGTEAFF. CDR3 coding DNA: TGTGCCAGCAGCACTCAGGGGACTGAAGCTTTCTTT.